The T cell receptor (beta chain) described here comes from a study of cytomegalovirus exposure and HLA in healthy donors. Both 60 Vbeta primers and 13 Jbeta primers went into the PCR. Generated by immunoSEQ multiplex PCR, the TCRdb table keeps only in-frame clones and is missing some. The sample contains 100,000 to 150,000 clones, 74% of which appear only once. The sequence derives from a woman aged 45 to 65 in good health and CMV-seropositive. The specimen sequenced was PBMCs.

The CDR3 sequence is CASSFRDRMKNTEAFF. In DNA form, the CDR3 reads TGCGCCAGCAGCTTTCGGGACAGAATGAAGAACACTGAAGCTTTCTTT. This rearrangement joins TRBV5-1 to TRBJ1-1; TRBD1 agrees at 7 bases. CDR1 and CDR2 from the germline V gene are SGHRS and YFSETQ. This CDR3 is built from 16 residues. Trimming took 2 bases from V and 1 from J; bases not matched to a gene: 8.